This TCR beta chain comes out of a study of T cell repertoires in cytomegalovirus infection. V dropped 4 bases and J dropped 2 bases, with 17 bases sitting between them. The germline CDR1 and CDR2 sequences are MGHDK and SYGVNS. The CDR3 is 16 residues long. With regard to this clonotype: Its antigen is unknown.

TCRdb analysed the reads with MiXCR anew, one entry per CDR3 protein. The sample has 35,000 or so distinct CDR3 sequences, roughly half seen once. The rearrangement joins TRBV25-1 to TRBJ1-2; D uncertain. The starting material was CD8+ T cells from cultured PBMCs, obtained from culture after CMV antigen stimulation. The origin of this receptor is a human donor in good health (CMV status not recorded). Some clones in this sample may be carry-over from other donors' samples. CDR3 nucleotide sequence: TGTGCCAGCAGTGGATGGGTCGCCCCTGGCAACTATGGCTACACCTTC. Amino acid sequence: CASSGWVAPGNYGYTF.